This T cell receptor beta chain is drawn from a study of shared clonotypes between healthy human individuals. For sorted subsets, about 200 ng DNA per replicate equaled approximately 30,000 T cell genomes. Per the original methods: Filtering differed because ImmunoSEQ produced junction-only sequences that carried no quality scores. This table comes from immunoSEQ multiplex PCR, and its TCRdb copy is limited to in-frame clones, with some not included. That table furnishes V, J and clone size, whereas the DNA furnished D and trimming. The sample has about 1.1 million clones; around 82% are singletons. Per the germline V gene, CDR1 is SGHRS and CDR2 is YFSETQ. Trimming pared 0 bases from V and 0 bases from J, leaving 6 bases between. CDR3 length: 14 residues. Donors were healthy HIV-negative adults without recently reported acute infections or vaccinations. Into CD45RA+ naive and CD45RA-negative memory subsets, the CD4+ cells were split.

The sample taken for sequencing was memory CD4+ T cells from PBMCs. Documented subset: CD45RA-negative fraction. The clonotype comes from a man aged 18 to 30 in good health. Some clones in this sample may be carry-over from other donors' samples. The chain couples TRBV5-1 to TRBJ2-5; unclear D gene. The CDR3 sequence: CASSLAMNQETQYF. For the CDR3, the DNA is TGCGCCAGCAGCTTGGCCATGAACCAAGAGACCCAGTACTTC.